The 31 T cell receptor beta chains below all came from one sample that was sequenced in a study of a mutant IDH1 vaccine in newly diagnosed glioma. The repertoire was sequenced with immunoSEQ multiplex PCR; TCRdb's copy has only in-frame clones and lacks some. The table includes about 56,000 clones, 83% detected once. Which antigens these TCRs recognize remains unknown. Time point meaning: week 47, end of study. In the vaccine, a single dose held 300 ug of the mutant IDH1 20-mer peptide, along with topical imiquimod. This specimen was PBMCs, taken from a glioma patient whose treatment included an IDH1 peptide vaccine. These receptor sequences come from a woman aged 50 to 65 with glioma.

The chain joins TRBV6-1 to TRBJ1-6, with D maybe TRBD1 (6 bases). Trimming took 2 bases from V and 5 from J, leaving 16 bases between them. The CDR3 contains 17 residues. In germline, CDR1 is MNHNS, CDR2 SASEGT. This CDR3 reads CASSEIIQGGNNSPLHF. The CDR3 DNA reads TGTGCCAGCAGTGAAATTATACAGGGAGGGAATAATTCACCCCTCCACTTT.

This clone was found once. The chain combines TRBV5-1 with TRBJ1-5; D is perhaps TRBD1 (5 bases). Per the germline V gene, CDR1 is SGHRS and CDR2 is YFSETQ. CDR3 length: 15 residues. Trimming removed 0 bases from V and 2 bases from J, with 9 bases in between. The CDR3 reads CASSLEGTGNQPQHF. The DNA of the CDR3 is TGCGCCAGCAGCTTGGAAGGGACGGGCAATCAGCCCCAGCATTTT.

The DNA of the CDR3 is TGTGCCTGGAGTGTACTTTCAGGTCTCCTAGCGCATCGCAATGAGCAGTTCTTC. It translates to CAWSVLSGLLAHRNEQFF. The chain combines TRBV30 with TRBJ2-1; D perhaps matches TRBD2 (6 bases). Trimming removed 0 bases from V and 6 bases from J, with 24 bases in between. CDR3 length equals 18 residues. CDR1 and CDR2 from the germline V gene are GTSNPN and SVGIG (reference sequence).

The gene calls are TRBV27 and TRBJ2-7; possible D gene TRBD2, 6 bases. Trimming took off 5 bases at V and 6 bases at J, with 17 bases between the two ends. The length of the CDR3 is 14 residues. CDR1 is MNHEY and CDR2 is SMNVEV in the germline V gene (reference sequence). CDR3 sequence: CASSPRRGIREQYF. CDR3 bases: TGTGCCAGCAGTCCAAGACGGGGGATCCGCGAGCAGTACTTC.

CDR3 nucleotides: TGTGCCAGCAGTTTATCCCTCGGGGACAGGGGTTTTACTGAAAGGAGGCATTCACCCCTCCACTTT. Residues: CASSLSLGDRGFTERRHSPLHF. The chain has TRBV27 and TRBJ1-6; 10 bases are shared with TRBD1. V was clipped by 0 bases and J by 8 bases; unmatched bases: 22. This CDR3 contains 22 residues. Germline-derived CDR1 and CDR2 are MNHEY and SMNVEV (reference sequence).

The J gene is TRBJ1-6, the V gene TRBV5-1; a weak D match, TRBD1 (6 bases). The V and J ends lost 1 base and 0 bases respectively, with 8 bases between them. The CDR3 extends over 16 amino acids. Germline loops: CDR1 SGHRS, CDR2 YFSETQ. The CDR3 reads CASSLMTGSYNSPLHF. The CDR3 DNA sequence: TGCGCCAGCAGCTTGATGACAGGCTCCTATAATTCACCCCTCCACTTT.

The count of this clone is one. The chain is built from TRBV2 and TRBJ1-5; TRBD1 matches at 7 bases. Trimming at V came to 7 bases and at J to 4 bases, leaving 4 bases not matched to a gene. The CDR3 runs to 13 residues. The V gene's germline CDR1 is SNHLY and CDR2 FYNNEI. The CDR3 DNA follows: TGTGCCAGCACGGGACAGCCAAATCAGCCCCAGCATTTT. This gives the protein CASTGQPNQPQHF.

This clone was observed once. The chain links TRBV7-6 to TRBJ2-7, with D perhaps matching TRBD2 (6 bases). Germline values: CDR1 SGHVS, CDR2 FNYEAQ. The CDR3 covers 13 residues. V lost 7 bases, J lost 3 bases, and 13 bases lay in between. CDR3 DNA sequence: TGTGCCAGCAAACCGGGACTGAGCTACGAGCAGTACTTC. Translating gives CASKPGLSYEQYF.

In this sample, this clone turned up a few times. The CDR3 region has the DNA TGTGCCAGCAGTTACTCGACAACAGGATCCGGCGGCTACACCTTC. Protein: CASSYSTTGSGGYTF. The rearrangement joins TRBV6-5 to TRBJ1-2; TRBD1 is a possible D gene (5 bases). This CDR3 contains 15 residues. The V end lost 0 bases, the J end lost 8 bases, and 16 bases lay between the germline ends. Germline CDR1 MNHEY, CDR2 SVGAGI.

The gene calls are TRBV6-1 and TRBJ1-1; 9 nucleotides match TRBD1. The trim removed 4 bases at V and 2 bases at J, leaving 5 bases unmatched. This CDR3 has 15 amino acids. The germline V gene has CDR1 MNHNS and CDR2 SASEGT. DNA of the CDR3: TGTGCCAGCAGTGTCGGGGACAGGGAAAACACTGAAGCTTTCTTT. Its protein product is CASSVGDRENTEAFF.

This chain links TRBV6-6 with TRBJ2-7, with D tentatively TRBD1 or TRBD2 (5 bases each). Per germline, CDR1 MNHNY and CDR2 SVGAGI (reference sequence). V was pared by 6 bases and J by 2 bases, with 14 bases between. This CDR3 has 14 residues. CDR3 residues: CASSLGTGTYEQYF. The CDR3 nucleotides read TGTGCCAGCAGCCTCGGGACGGGGACCTACGAGCAGTACTTC.

In this sample, this clone turned up a few times. The genes are TRBV4-2 and TRBJ2-1; D remains ambiguous. The V and J ends lost 0 bases and 7 bases respectively, with 13 bases between them. CDR3 length: 15 residues. Germline CDR1 LGHNA, CDR2 YNFKEQ. The CDR3 nucleotides are TGTGCCAGCAGCCAAGATATATCCCGATGGAATGAGCAGTTCTTC. This sequence encodes CASSQDISRWNEQFF.

This sequence joins TRBV14 and TRBJ2-5; TRBD2 matches 8 bases. After removal of 0 bases from V and 6 bases from J, the junction contained 6 bases not matched to a gene. Germline CDR1 is SGHDN and CDR2 is FVKESK. This CDR3 contains 15 residues. CDR3 DNA sequence: TGTGCCAGCAGCCAAGATCTTAGCGGGGTAAAGACCCAGTACTTC. Its protein product is CASSQDLSGVKTQYF.

This rearrangement joins TRBV4-2 to TRBJ1-1; 10 bases map to TRBD1. Germline CDR1 is LGHNA and CDR2 is YNFKEQ. J gave up 1 base and V 1 base, and 0 bases lay outside the gene matches. The CDR3 has 15 residues. Here the CDR3 reads CASSQGTGGNTEAFF. The DNA of the CDR3 is TGTGCCAGCAGCCAAGGGACAGGGGGGAACACTGAAGCTTTCTTT.

This clone was seen a handful of times. The chain has TRBV4-2 and TRBJ1-6; D is unresolved. Germline V CDR1 and CDR2: LGHNA, YNFKEQ. The CDR3 spans 13 residues. Trimming removed 3 bases at V and 13 bases at J, with 13 bases between. The CDR3 bases are TGTGCCAGCAGCCAGGCTTGGGCCTTCCCCCTCCACTTT. Amino acid sequence: CASSQAWAFPLHF.

The rearrangement links TRBV2 to TRBJ1-2, with TRBD1 identical over 7 bases. Germline lookup yields CDR1 SNHLY and CDR2 FYNNEI. CDR3 length equals 15 residues. The J segment lost 1 base and the V segment lost 5 bases, leaving 7 bases of the junction unmatched. The CDR3 coding sequence is TGTGCCAGCAGTAAAAACAGGGGAGATAACTATGGCTACACCTTC. This sequence encodes CASSKNRGDNYGYTF.

J is TRBJ2-5 and V is TRBV5-4; D remains unclear. The length of the CDR3 is 13 residues. Germline loops: CDR1 SGHNT, CDR2 YYREEE (reference sequence). V lost 6 bases and J lost 0, with 9 bases in between. DNA of the CDR3: TGTGCCAGCACCCCATCGTACCAAGAGACCCAGTACTTC. Encoded protein: CASTPSYQETQYF.

The chain joins TRBV25-1 to TRBJ2-3; D not resolved. V lost 4 bases and J lost 6, with 8 bases in between. There are 12 residues in the CDR3. Germline V gives CDR1 MGHDK, CDR2 SYGVNS. CDR3 bases: TGTGCCAGCAGTGGTGTTGTCGATACGCAGTATTTT. Its protein is CASSGVVDTQYF.

The V gene is TRBV5-4, the J gene TRBJ1-1; D call uncertain. Germline V CDR1 and CDR2: SGHNT, YYREEE (reference sequence). V was trimmed by 5 bases and J by 7 bases, leaving 24 bases between them. CDR3 length equals 16 residues. CDR3 protein: CASRQNPLVSGIEAFF. The CDR3 DNA follows: TGTGCCAGCAGACAAAACCCCCTGGTTTCAGGAATTGAAGCTTTCTTT.

J is TRBJ2-5 and V is TRBV4-2, with D perhaps TRBD2 (7 bases). Germline V CDR1 and CDR2: LGHNA, YNFKEQ. The CDR3 has 16 residues. V lost 4 bases to trimming and J lost 4 bases, with 19 bases between them. The CDR3 is CASSPGTGGLGETQYF. CDR3 bases: TGTGCCAGCAGCCCGGGTACGGGGGGCCTAGGAGAGACCCAGTACTTC.

The chain couples TRBV13 to TRBJ1-1, with a weak D call TRBD1 (6 bases). This CDR3 spans 17 amino acids. Trimming shortened V by 8 bases and J by 4 bases, and 26 bases separated the two germline ends. Germline loops: CDR1 PRHDT, CDR2 FYEKMQ (reference sequence). The CDR3 DNA follows: TGTGCCAGCCAAAATTCCTTGGGGGCCCGGGGGAGCACTGAAGCTTTCTTT. This encodes CASQNSLGARGSTEAFF.

The chain carries TRBV7-6 and TRBJ2-2; D is perhaps TRBD2 (5 bases). The CDR3 extends over 13 amino acids. Germline-derived CDR1 and CDR2 are SGHVS and FNYEAQ. V lost 5 bases and J lost 2, with 6 bases in between. CDR3 in DNA: TGTGCCAGCAGCAGGACTAACACCGGGGAGCTGTTTTTT. Translating gives CASSRTNTGELFF.

V gene TRBV7-2 combines with J gene TRBJ1-2; no clear D. Deletions cut 8 bases from V and 5 bases from J, with 15 bases between. Germline values: CDR1 SGHTA, CDR2 FQGNSA. The CDR3 has 13 residues. The CDR3 loop is CASASSSGYGYTF. In nucleotides, the CDR3 is TGTGCCAGCGCATCCAGCTCGGGGTATGGCTACACCTTC.

The rearrangement uses TRBV4-1 and TRBJ1-4; D may be TRBD1 (6 bases). Trimming took off 2 bases at V and 8 bases at J, with 12 bases between the two ends. CDR1 and CDR2 (germline): MGHRA, YSYEKL. This CDR3 comprises 14 residues. CDR3: CASSQRGAREKLFF. The CDR3 nucleotides read TGCGCCAGCAGCCAAAGGGGGGCGCGGGAAAAACTGTTTTTT.

This clone was seen only once. The V and J genes are TRBV7-9 and TRBJ2-3; the D is unclear. Trimming removed 5 bases at V and 5 bases at J, with 5 bases between. CDR1 is SEHNR and CDR2 is FQNEAQ in the germline V gene (reference sequence). The CDR3 contains 11 residues. CDR3 region: CASSPKDTQYF. The CDR3 DNA reads TGTGCCAGCAGCCCTAAAGATACGCAGTATTTT.

The CDR3 nucleotides are TGCGCCAGCAGAAGCGGGGGAGCGACCCAGAGCACAGATACGCAGTATTTT. As protein: CASRSGGATQSTDTQYF. V and J are TRBV5-1 and TRBJ2-3; 8 bases map to TRBD2. Germline values: CDR1 SGHRS, CDR2 YFSETQ. The CDR3 is 17 residues long. The junction had 11 bases not matched to a gene; V was cut back by 5 bases and J by 0 bases.

The chain combines TRBV30 with TRBJ1-1; D gene ambiguous. Germline values: CDR1 GTSNPN, CDR2 SVGIG (reference sequence). The ends were cut back, 0 bases at V and 0 bases at J, with 8 bases in the middle. The CDR3 covers 14 residues. The CDR3 DNA reads TGTGCCTGGAGTGTACGGGTTTTGAACACTGAAGCTTTCTTT. Translating gives CAWSVRVLNTEAFF.

The gene calls are TRBV11-1 and TRBJ2-7; perhaps TRBD2 as D (6 bases). Trimming took off 1 base at V and 3 bases at J, with 10 bases between the two ends. Germline V gene sequence: CDR1 SGHAT, CDR2 FQDESV (reference sequence). This CDR3 has 14 residues. CDR3 residues: CASSLVRESYEQYF. DNA for the CDR3: TGTGCCAGCAGCTTAGTTCGGGAGAGCTACGAGCAGTACTTC.

The chain couples TRBV5-1 to TRBJ1-1; TRBD1 matches at 9 bases. CDR3 length: 15 residues. The junction had 4 bases not matched to a gene; V was cut back by 0 bases and J by 4 bases. Germline V lookup: CDR1 SGHRS, CDR2 YFSETQ. The CDR3, as DNA: TGCGCCAGCAGCTTGGCCGGGACAGGGACCACTGAAGCTTTCTTT. Residues: CASSLAGTGTTEAFF.

DNA of the CDR3: TGTGCCAGCAGCTTTTTTACGGACACTGAAGCTTTCTTT. Translated, it gives CASSFFTDTEAFF. This chain connects TRBV7-2 to TRBJ1-1; D remains ambiguous. CDR1 is SGHTA and CDR2 is FQGNSA in the germline V gene. The CDR3 extends over 13 amino acids. The V gene lost 3 bases and the J gene lost 3 bases, with 8 bases spanning the gap.

This rearrangement joins TRBV4-2 to TRBJ2-5, with 11 nucleotides matching TRBD2. The CDR3 totals 17 residues. From germline, CDR1 is LGHNA and CDR2 YNFKEQ. V shed 0 bases and J 3 bases; nucleotides not matched to a gene: 6. CDR3 region: CASSQDATSGVKETQYF. The CDR3 nucleotides read TGTGCCAGCAGCCAAGATGCGACTAGCGGGGTGAAAGAGACCCAGTACTTC.